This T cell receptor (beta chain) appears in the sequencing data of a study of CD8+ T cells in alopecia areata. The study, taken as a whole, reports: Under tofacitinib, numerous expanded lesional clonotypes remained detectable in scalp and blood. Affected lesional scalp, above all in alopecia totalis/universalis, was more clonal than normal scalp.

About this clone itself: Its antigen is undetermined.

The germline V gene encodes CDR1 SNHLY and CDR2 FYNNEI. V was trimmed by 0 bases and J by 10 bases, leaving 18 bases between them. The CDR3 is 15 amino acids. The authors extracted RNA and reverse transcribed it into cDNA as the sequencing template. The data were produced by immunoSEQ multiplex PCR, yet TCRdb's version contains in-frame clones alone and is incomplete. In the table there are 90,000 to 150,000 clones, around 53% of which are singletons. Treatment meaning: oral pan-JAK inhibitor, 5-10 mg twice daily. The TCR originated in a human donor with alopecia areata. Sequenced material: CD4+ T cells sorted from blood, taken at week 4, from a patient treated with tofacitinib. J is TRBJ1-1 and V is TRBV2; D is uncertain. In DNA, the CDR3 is TGTGCCAGCAGTGAAGCGAAGTTCAGTTTGGCGGGAGCTTTCTTT. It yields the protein CASSEAKFSLAGAFF.